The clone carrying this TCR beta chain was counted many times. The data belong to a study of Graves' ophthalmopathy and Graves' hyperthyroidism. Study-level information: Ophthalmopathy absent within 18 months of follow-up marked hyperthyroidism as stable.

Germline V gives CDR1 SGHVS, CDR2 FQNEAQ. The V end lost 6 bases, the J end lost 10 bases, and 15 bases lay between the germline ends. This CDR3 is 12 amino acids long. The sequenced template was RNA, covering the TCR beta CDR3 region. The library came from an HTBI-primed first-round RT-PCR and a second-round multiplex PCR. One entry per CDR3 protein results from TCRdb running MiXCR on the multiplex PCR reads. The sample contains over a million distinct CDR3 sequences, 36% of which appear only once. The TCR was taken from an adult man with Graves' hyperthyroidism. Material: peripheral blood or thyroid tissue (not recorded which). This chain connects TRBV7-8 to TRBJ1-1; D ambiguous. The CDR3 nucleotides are TGTGCCAGCAGGAACGACCCCCCTGGAGCTTTCTTT. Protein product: CASRNDPPGAFF.